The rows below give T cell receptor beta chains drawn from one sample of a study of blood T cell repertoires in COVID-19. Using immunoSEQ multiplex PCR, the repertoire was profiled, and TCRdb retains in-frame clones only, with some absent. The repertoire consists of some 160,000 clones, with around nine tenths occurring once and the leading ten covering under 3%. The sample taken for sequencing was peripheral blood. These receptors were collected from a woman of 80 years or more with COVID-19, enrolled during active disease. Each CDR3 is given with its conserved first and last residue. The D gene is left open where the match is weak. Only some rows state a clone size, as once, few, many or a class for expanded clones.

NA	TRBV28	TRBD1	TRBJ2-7	CASSSLTRDSEQYF	TGTGCCAGCAGCTCTCTAACCAGGGACAGCGAGCAGTACTTC
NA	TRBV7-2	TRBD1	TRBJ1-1	CASSIGTGSPTEAFF	TGTGCCAGCAGCATAGGGACAGGGAGTCCCACTGAAGCTTTCTTT
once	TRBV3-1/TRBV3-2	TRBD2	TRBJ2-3	CASSHGQKGGLARGTDTQYF	TGTGCCAGCAGCCATGGACAGAAGGGGGGACTAGCGCGTGGCACAGATACGCAGTATTTT
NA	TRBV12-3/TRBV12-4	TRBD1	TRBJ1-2	CASSLRDRDGYTF	TGTGCCAGCAGTTTACGGGACAGGGATGGCTACACCTTC
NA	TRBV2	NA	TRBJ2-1	CASNWYNEQFF	TGTGCCAGCAACTGGTACAATGAGCAGTTCTTC
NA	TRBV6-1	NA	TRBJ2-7	CASSEGSGLLGYEQYF	TGTGCCAGCAGTGAAGGATCAGGCCTGCTCGGCTACGAGCAGTACTTC
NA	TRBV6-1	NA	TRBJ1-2	CASSDSGYYGYTF	TGTGCCAGCAGTGATTCCGGGTATTATGGCTACACCTTC
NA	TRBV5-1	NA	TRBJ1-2	CASSLGDRNYGYTF	TGCGCCAGCAGCTTGGGAGACAGGAACTATGGCTACACCTTC
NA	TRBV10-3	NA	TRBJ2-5	CASAPLAEETQYF	TGTGCCTCTGCCCCACTCGCGGAAGAGACCCAGTACTTC
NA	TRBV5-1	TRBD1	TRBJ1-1	CASSPGTGNTEAFF	TGCGCCAGCAGCCCCGGGACAGGGAACACTGAAGCTTTCTTT
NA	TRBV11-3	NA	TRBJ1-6	CASSLSGAGSPLHF	TGTGCCAGCAGCTTAAGCGGGGCCGGTTCACCCCTCCACTTT
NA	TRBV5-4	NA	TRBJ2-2	CASSPGGQGGNIGELFF	TGTGCCAGCAGCCCTGGTGGGCAGGGGGGAAACATCGGGGAGCTGTTTTTT
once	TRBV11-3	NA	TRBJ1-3	CASEVNSGNTIYF	TGTGCCAGCGAGGTCAACTCTGGAAACACCATATATTTT
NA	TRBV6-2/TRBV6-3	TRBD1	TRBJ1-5	CASSGDRGPNQPQHF	TGTGCCAGCAGCGGGGACAGGGGCCCTAATCAGCCCCAGCATTTT
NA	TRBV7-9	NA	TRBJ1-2	CASSLQGTGYTF	TGTGCCAGCAGCTTACAGGGGACTGGCTACACCTTC
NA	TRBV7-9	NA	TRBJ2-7	CASSLDRWYEQYF	TGTGCCAGCAGCTTAGATAGATGGTACGAGCAGTACTTC
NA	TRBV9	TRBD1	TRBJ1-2	CASSSRDRSPRF	TGTGCCAGCAGCTCTCGGGACAGGAGCCCTCGATTC
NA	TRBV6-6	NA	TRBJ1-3	CASSPSAWSSGNTIYF	TGTGCCAGCAGTCCTTCAGCCTGGAGCTCTGGAAACACCATATATTTT
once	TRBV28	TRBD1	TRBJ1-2	CASSQGAVLDYGYTF	TGTGCCAGCAGTCAGGGGGCAGTCTTGGACTATGGCTACACCTTC
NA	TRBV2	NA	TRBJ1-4	CASNRGSSNEKLFF	TGTGCCAGCAATCGGGGGTCTTCTAATGAAAAACTGTTTTTT
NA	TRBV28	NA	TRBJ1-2	CASSSEKGQESYGYTF	TGTGCCAGCAGTTCGGAAAAGGGGCAGGAGTCCTATGGCTACACCTTC
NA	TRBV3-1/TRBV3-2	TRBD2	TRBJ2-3	CASSHKREGRTDTQYF	TGTGCCAGCAGCCACAAGCGGGAGGGCCGCACAGATACGCAGTATTTT
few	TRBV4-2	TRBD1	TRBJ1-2	CASSQDLGQGRGNGYTF	TGTGCCAGCAGCCAAGATCTGGGACAGGGGCGAGGCAATGGCTACACCTTC
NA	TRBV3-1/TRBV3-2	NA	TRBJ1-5	CASSPSWVTGGNQPQHF	TGTGCCAGCAGCCCGTCGTGGGTAACCGGGGGCAATCAGCCCCAGCATTTT
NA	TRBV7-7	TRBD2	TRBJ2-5	CASSERLAGVGETQYF	TGTGCCAGCAGCGAAAGACTAGCTGGAGTAGGAGAGACCCAGTACTTC
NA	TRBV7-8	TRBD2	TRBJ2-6	CASSLGLAGVSGANVLTF	TGTGCCAGCAGCCTCGGACTAGCGGGAGTATCAGGGGCCAACGTCCTGACTTTC
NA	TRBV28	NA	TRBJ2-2	CATTVGGTGELFF	TGTGCCACCACAGTGGGGGGAACCGGGGAGCTGTTTTTT
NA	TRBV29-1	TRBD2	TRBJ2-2	CSVDAGGMGELFF	TGCAGCGTTGACGCGGGGGGGATGGGGGAGCTGTTTTTT
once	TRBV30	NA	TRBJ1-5	CAWIYTKSDQPQHF	TGTGCCTGGATTTATACAAAGTCCGATCAGCCCCAGCATTTT
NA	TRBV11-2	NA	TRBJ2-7	CASSLRGRDTFYEQYF	TGTGCCAGCAGCTTAAGGGGTCGGGACACATTCTACGAGCAGTACTTC
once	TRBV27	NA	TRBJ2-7	CASSRTGGGEIGYEQYF	TGTGCCAGCAGCCGAACAGGGGGGGGTGAAATAGGCTACGAGCAGTACTTC
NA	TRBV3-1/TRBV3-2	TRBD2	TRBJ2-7	CASSRLAGVDEQYF	TGTGCCAGCAGCCGACTAGCGGGAGTTGACGAGCAGTACTTC
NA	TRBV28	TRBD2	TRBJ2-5	CASTRLAGGRQETQYF	TGTGCCAGCACCAGACTAGCGGGAGGGCGACAAGAGACCCAGTACTTC
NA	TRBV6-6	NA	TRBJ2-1	CASSYKRGSYNEQFF	TGTGCCAGCAGTTACAAAAGGGGTTCCTACAATGAGCAGTTCTTC
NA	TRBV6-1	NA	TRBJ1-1	CASSDWPNTEAFF	TGTGCCAGCAGTGATTGGCCGAACACTGAAGCTTTCTTT
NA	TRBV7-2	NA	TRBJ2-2	CASSPTPSVNTGELFF	TGTGCCAGCAGCCCGACCCCTAGCGTAAACACCGGGGAGCTGTTTTTT
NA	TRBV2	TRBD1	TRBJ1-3	CASSIQGFGNTIYF	TGTGCCAGCAGTATACAGGGGTTCGGAAACACCATATATTTT
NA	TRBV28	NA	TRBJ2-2	CASRTRQALTGELFF	TGTGCCAGCCGTACCAGGCAGGCTTTAACCGGGGAGCTGTTTTTT
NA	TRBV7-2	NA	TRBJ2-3	CASSLVEESTDTQYF	TGTGCCAGCAGCTTAGTTGAGGAGAGCACAGATACGCAGTATTTT
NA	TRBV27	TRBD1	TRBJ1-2	CASQGTGVGGYTF	TGTGCCAGCCAAGGGACAGGGGTGGGTGGCTACACCTTC
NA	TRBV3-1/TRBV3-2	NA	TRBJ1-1	CASSQDGDTEAFF	TGTGCCAGCAGCCAAGACGGGGACACTGAAGCTTTCTTT
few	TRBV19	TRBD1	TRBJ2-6	CASSPRDRGNSGANVLTF	TGTGCCAGTAGTCCCCGGGACAGAGGAAACTCTGGGGCCAACGTCCTGACTTTC
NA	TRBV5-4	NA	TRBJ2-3	CASSLGLDPGSSDTQYF	TGTGCCAGCAGCTTGGGTCTGGACCCCGGGAGTTCAGATACGCAGTATTTT
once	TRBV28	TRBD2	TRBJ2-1	CASSSLAGEGKRDNEQFF	TGTGCCAGCAGTTCGTTAGCGGGAGAGGGGAAAAGGGACAATGAGCAGTTCTTC
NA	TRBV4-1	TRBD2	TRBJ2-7	CASSPDPGLASYEQYF	TGCGCCAGCAGCCCTGATCCGGGACTAGCATCCTACGAGCAGTACTTC